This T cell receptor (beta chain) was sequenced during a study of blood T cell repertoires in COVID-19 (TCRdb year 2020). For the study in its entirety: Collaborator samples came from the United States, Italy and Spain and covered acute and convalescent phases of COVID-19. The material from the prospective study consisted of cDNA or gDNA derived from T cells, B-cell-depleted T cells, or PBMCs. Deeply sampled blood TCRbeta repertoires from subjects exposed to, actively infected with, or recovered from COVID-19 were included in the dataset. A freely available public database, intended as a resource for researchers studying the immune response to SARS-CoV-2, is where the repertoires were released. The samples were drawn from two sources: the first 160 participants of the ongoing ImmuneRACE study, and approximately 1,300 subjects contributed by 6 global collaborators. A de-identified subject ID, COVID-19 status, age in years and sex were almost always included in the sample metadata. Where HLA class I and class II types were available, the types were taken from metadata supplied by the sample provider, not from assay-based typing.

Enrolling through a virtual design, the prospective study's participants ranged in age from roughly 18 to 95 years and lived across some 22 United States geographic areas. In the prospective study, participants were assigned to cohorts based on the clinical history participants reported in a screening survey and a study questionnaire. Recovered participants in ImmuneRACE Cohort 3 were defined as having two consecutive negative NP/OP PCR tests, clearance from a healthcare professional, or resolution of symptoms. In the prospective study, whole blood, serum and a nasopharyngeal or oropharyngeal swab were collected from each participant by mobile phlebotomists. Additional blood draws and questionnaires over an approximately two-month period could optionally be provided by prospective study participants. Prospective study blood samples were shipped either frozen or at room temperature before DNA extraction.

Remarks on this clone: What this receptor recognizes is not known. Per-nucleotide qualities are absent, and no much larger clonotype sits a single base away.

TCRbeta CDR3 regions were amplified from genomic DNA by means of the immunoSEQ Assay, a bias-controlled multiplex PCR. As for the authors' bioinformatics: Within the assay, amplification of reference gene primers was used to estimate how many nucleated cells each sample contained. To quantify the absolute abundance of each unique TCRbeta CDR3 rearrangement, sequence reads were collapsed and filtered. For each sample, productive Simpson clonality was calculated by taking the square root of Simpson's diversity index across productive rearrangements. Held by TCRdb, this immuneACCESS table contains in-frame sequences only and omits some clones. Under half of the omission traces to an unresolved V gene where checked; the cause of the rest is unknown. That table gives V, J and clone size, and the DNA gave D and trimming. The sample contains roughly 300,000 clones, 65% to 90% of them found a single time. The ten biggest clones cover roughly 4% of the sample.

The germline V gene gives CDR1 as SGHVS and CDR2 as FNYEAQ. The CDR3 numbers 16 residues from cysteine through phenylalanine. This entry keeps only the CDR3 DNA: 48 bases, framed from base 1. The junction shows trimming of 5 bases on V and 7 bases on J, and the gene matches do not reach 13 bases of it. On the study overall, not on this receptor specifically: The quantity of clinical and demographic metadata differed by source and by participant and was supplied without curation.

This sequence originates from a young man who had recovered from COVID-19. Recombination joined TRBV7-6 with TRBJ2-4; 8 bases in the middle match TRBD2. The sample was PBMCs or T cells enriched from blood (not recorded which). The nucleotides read TGTGCCAGCAGCCCGGGGGGGGGCGCTTTTGGGAACATTCAGTACTTC. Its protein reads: CASSPGGGAFGNIQYF.